One T cell receptor beta chain is described in this entry. Which antigen it targets is not known. No base qualities exist here, and no much larger clone lies one base off it. There are 13 amino acids in the CDR3, from cysteine to phenylalanine inclusive. The entry retains the CDR3 DNA only, 39 bases that are in frame from base 1. CDR1 and CDR2, per the germline V gene, are KGHDR and SFDVKD. Trimming takes 3 bases from V and 8 bases from J, and the germline ends sit 11 bases apart. The entry originates in a study of CD8+CD57+ T cells in acquired aplastic anemia (dated by TCRdb to 2017 to 2018). Study-level background: A mean of approximately 3 ug of DNA, ranging from roughly 0.2 to 27.4 ug, was extracted from sorted CD4+ and CD8+ cells. CD8+CD57+ expansion was defined as frequency above the mean frequency observed in healthy subjects.

Flow cytometry had shown CD8+CD57+ cell expansion in the patients selected for sequencing. All patients had severe acquired aplastic anemia diagnosed by International Study of Aplastic Anemia and Agranulocytosis and Camitta criteria. At the time blood was sampled, none of the patients had received any therapy. In the study, sorted CD4+ and CD8+ blood T cells from patients with severe aplastic anemia and from healthy subjects underwent deep sequencing of TCR repertoires. Patients were enrolled in the USA under clinicaltrials.gov protocols 00001620, 01623167, 00001397, 00071045, 00081523 and 00961064. Ficoll-Paque density gradient centrifugation was used to isolate peripheral blood mononuclear cells. Before DNA extraction, CD4+ and CD8+ T cells were sorted with FACS or magnetic beads. Genomic DNA was used as template for profiling of TCR beta VDJ combinations and CDR3 sequences. TCR repertoire sequencing was run on an Illumina HiSeq 2000. The authors processed their data as follows. TRBV/TRBJ rearrangement plots, CDR3 size and DJ length profiles, and Simpson's diversity index were used to assess repertoires. The immunodominant clone was defined as the most abundant DNA sequence in deep sequencing data. CDR3 amino acid sequences were checked for sharing between subjects and were compared against published repertoires and the VDJdb database. The public sequencing data were trimmed at Q25 with fastp and processed into clonotypes with MiXCR by TCRdb, which kept only in-frame beta chains. Rows with a matching CDR3 protein are joined into one entry that keeps the most common DNA and genes. The authors' filters were not applied to this entry. This sample gives under 350,000 distinct CDR3 sequences in total; 45% to 65% of them show up just once. 1% to 1.5% of the sample is taken by the ten largest.

The full study reports these points: Twenty-nine CD8+ CDR3 sequences were found to be shared between patients and controls, but these sequences appeared to be highly expressed in patients and within the immunodominant clones of the patients. CD8+ Simpson's diversity did not differ significantly between patients and healthy controls (P=0.060).

The V gene is TRBV24-1 and the J gene is TRBJ2-3, with the D call tentatively TRBD1 or TRBD2, each fitting 6 bases. The source of this sequence is a human donor with aplastic anemia. The sequencing sample was made of sorted CD4+, CD8+, or CD8+CD57+ T cells (not recorded which) from PBMCs. The DNA sequence is as follows: TGTGCCACCAGTGATACAGGGCGGGGTACGCAGTATTTT. Its amino acids are CATSDTGRGTQYF.